These 12 T cell receptor beta chains share one sample of origin, sequenced in a study of blood T cell repertoires in COVID-19. The assay was immunoSEQ multiplex PCR, and TCRdb's table has in-frame clones only and misses some. The sample holds approximately 190,000 clones, around 90% seen once. The sample comprised peripheral blood. Every receptor here comes from a man aged 35-49 years with active or convalescent COVID-19.

Only one count was recorded for this clone. The CDR3 loop is CASSPREPGGNQPQHF. The CDR3 DNA follows: TGTGCCAGCAGCCCCCGAGAGCCGGGGGGCAATCAGCCCCAGCATTTT. The rearrangement uses TRBV5-5 and TRBJ1-5, with a tentative D call TRBD1 (5 bases). CDR3 length: 16 amino acids. V lost 4 bases and J lost 2, with 16 bases in between. The germline V gene encodes CDR1 SGHKS and CDR2 YYEKEE (reference sequence).

Regarding this clone: This sample also contains other DNA sequences that code for the same CDR3. The chain has TRBV4-1 and TRBJ2-7; possibly TRBD2 for D (6 bases). This CDR3 spans 13 amino acids. V dropped 4 bases and J dropped 7 bases, with 14 bases sitting between them. Germline V gene sequence: CDR1 MGHRA, CDR2 YSYEKL. In DNA form, the CDR3 reads TGCGCCAGCAGCCCGGGGGTGGAGGGGGAGCAGTACTTC. Its translation: CASSPGVEGEQYF.

The V and J genes are TRBV5-1 and TRBJ1-4; D is uncertain. The CDR3 contains 18 residues. Trimming pared 0 bases from V and 1 base from J, leaving 16 bases between. Germline V gene lookup returns CDR1 SGHRS and CDR2 YFSETQ. The DNA of the CDR3 is TGCGCCAGCAGCTTGGTCTCGACTCTGCAAGTAACTAATGAAAAACTGTTTTTT. It is translated as CASSLVSTLQVTNEKLFF.

In its sample, this clone was seen once. The rearrangement links TRBV19 to TRBJ1-1; 7 bases line up with TRBD1. J lost 0 bases, V lost 5 bases, and 3 bases had no gene match. CDR1 and CDR2 (germline): LNHDA, SQIVND (reference sequence). The CDR3 spans 14 residues. The CDR3 nucleotides read TGTGCCAGTAGTGACAGGGCCTTGAACACTGAAGCTTTCTTT. This translates into CASSDRALNTEAFF.

The chain carries TRBV20-1 and TRBJ2-1; the match to TRBD2 covers 14 bases. This CDR3 spans 17 amino acids. The V gene end was trimmed by 3 bases and the J gene end by 0 bases; junction bases not matched to a gene: 4. From germline, CDR1 is DFQATT and CDR2 SNEGSKA (reference sequence). The CDR3 DNA is TGCAGTGCTAGTGCTGGACTAGCGGGAGGCTCCTACAATGAGCAGTTCTTC. This sequence encodes CSASAGLAGGSYNEQFF.

The chain couples TRBV5-1 to TRBJ2-5; 8 nucleotides align to TRBD1. Germline CDR1 SGHRS, CDR2 YFSETQ. Unmatched junction bases numbered 6, after V lost 5 bases and J lost 3 bases. The CDR3 has 14 amino acids. The CDR3 nucleotides are TGCGCCAGCAGACGACAGGGGCAGGAAGAGACCCAGTACTTC. Translation: CASRRQGQEETQYF.

For the CDR3, the DNA is TGTGCCAGCAGCGTAAATACAAAGAACACTGAAGCTTTCTTT. This gives the protein CASSVNTKNTEAFF. The chain combines TRBV9 with TRBJ1-1, with unresolved D. This CDR3 is built from 14 residues. From germline, CDR1 is SGDLS and CDR2 YYNGEE. Trimming removed 1 base at V and 1 base at J, with 8 bases between.

V is TRBV12-3 or TRBV12-4 and J is TRBJ1-3; no reliable D call. CDR3 length: 11 residues. V dropped 3 bases and J dropped 7 bases, with 4 bases sitting between them. CDR3 in amino acids: CASSFGNTIYF. As DNA, the CDR3 is TGTGCCAGCAGTTTCGGGAACACCATATATTTT.

V and J are TRBV10-3 and TRBJ2-1, with 10 positions matching TRBD2. The CDR3 is 14 amino acids. In germline, CDR1 is ENHRY, CDR2 SYGVKD. J was trimmed by 10 bases and V by 2 bases; bases with no gene match: 5. CDR3 sequence reads: CAISESGGAFEQFF. The CDR3 coding sequence is TGTGCCATCAGTGAGAGCGGGGGGGCCTTCGAGCAGTTCTTC.

A single count supports this clone. The J gene is TRBJ1-1, the V gene TRBV4-3; no reliable D call. Germline CDR1 and CDR2: LGHNA and YSLEER. Trimming stripped 3 bases from V and 4 bases from J, with 9 bases between. The CDR3 is 13 residues long. The CDR3 protein is CASSHQYVTEAFF. The CDR3 DNA reads TGCGCCAGCAGCCACCAGTACGTCACTGAAGCTTTCTTT.

The chain has TRBV5-1 and TRBJ2-1; the match to TRBD2 covers 8 bases. Germline CDR1 and CDR2: SGHRS and YFSETQ. The CDR3 totals 15 residues. V was pared by 0 bases and J by 4 bases, with 3 bases of the junction left unmatched. In nucleotides, the CDR3 is TGCGCCAGCAGCTTGGGAGCGGGGGCTTACAATGAGCAGTTCTTC. It is translated as CASSLGAGAYNEQFF.

The V and J genes are TRBV9 and TRBJ1-2; tentative D call: TRBD1 (6 bases). Trimming shortened V by 3 bases and J by 4 bases, and 19 bases separated the two germline ends. CDR1 is SGDLS and CDR2 is YYNGEE in the germline V gene. CDR3 length equals 16 residues. As DNA, the CDR3 is TGTGCCAGCAGCGGAGTAGGGTGGCAGGGGACCTATGGCTACACCTTC. This gives the protein CASSGVGWQGTYGYTF.